This T cell receptor (beta chain) was sequenced during a study of blood T cells in healthy people across ages. This clonotype was counted many times. A second PCR, run for about 6 to 11 cycles, used a sample-barcoded 5' primer plus a J-beta primer mix. TCRdb fed the 5' RACE reads into MiXCR, producing one record per CDR3 protein. Of about 1 million distinct CDR3 sequences detected, more than 40% appear once; the ten largest clones hold approximately 17%. Germline values: CDR1 SQVTM, CDR2 ANQGSEA. V lost 4 bases, J lost 3 bases, and 7 bases lay in between. The CDR3 is made up of 11 amino acids. This clonotype was sampled from a woman between 55 and 75 years old in good health. This sequence joins TRBV29-1 and TRBJ2-7; D is ambiguous. Sequences were obtained from blood. This CDR3 is CSVGEDYEQYF. The CDR3 DNA reads as TGCAGCGTTGGAGAGGACTACGAGCAGTACTTC.